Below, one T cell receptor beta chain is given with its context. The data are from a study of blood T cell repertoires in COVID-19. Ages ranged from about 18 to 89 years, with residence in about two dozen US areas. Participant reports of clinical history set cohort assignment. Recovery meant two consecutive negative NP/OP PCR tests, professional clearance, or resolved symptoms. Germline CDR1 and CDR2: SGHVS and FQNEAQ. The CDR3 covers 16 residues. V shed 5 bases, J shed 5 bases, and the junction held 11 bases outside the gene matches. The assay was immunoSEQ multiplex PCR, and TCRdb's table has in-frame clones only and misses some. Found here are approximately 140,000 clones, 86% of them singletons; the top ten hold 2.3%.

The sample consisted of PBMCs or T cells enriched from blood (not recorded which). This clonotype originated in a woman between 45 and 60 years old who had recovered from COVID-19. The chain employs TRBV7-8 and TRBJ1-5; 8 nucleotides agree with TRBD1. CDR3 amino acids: CASSRATLDRDQPQHF. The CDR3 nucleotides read TGTGCCAGCAGCCGAGCAACATTGGACAGGGATCAGCCCCAGCATTTT.